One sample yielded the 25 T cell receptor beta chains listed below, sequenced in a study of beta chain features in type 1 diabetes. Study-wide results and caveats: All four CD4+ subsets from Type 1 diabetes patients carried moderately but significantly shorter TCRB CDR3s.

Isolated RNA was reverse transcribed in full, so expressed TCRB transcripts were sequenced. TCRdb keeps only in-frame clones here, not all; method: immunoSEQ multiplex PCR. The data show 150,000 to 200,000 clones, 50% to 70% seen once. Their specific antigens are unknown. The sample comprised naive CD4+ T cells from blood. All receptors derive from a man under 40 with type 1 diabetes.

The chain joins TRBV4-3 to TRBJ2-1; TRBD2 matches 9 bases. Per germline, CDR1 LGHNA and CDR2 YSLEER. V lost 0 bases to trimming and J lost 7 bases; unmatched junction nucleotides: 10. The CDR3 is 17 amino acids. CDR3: CASSQDPSGGLWNEQFF. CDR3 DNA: TGCGCCAGCAGCCAAGATCCCAGCGGGGGGCTCTGGAATGAGCAGTTCTTC.

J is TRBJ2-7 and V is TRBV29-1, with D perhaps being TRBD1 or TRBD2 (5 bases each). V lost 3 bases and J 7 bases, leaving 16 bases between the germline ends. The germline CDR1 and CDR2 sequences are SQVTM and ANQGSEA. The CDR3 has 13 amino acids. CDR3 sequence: CSVEGRSSGEQYF. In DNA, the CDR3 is TGCAGCGTTGAGGGACGTAGCTCGGGGGAGCAGTACTTC.

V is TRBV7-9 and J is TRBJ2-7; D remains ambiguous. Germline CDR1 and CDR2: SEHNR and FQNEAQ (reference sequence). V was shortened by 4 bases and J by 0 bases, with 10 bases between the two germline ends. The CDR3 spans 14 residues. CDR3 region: CASSYAGSSYEQYF. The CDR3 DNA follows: TGTGCCAGCAGCTACGCAGGAAGCTCCTACGAGCAGTACTTC.

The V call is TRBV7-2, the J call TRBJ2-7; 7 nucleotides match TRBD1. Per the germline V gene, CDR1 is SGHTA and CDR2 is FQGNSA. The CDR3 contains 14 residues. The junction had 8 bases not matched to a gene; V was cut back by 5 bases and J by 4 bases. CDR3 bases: TGTGCCAGCAGCCGACAGGGAGAGATATACGAGCAGTACTTC. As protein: CASSRQGEIYEQYF.

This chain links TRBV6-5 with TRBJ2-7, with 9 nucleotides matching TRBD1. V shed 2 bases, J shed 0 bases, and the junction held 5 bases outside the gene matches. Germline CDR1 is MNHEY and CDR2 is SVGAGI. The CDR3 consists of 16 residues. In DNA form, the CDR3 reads TGTGCCAGCAGTTACCCGAGGGACAGGGCCTCCTACGAGCAGTACTTC. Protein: CASSYPRDRASYEQYF.

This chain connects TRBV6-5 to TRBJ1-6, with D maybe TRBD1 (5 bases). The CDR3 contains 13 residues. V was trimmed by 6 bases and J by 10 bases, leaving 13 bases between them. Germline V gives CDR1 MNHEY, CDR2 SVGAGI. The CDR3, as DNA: TGTGCCAGCAGCCGACAGTCAGGGTCACCCCTCCACTTT. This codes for CASSRQSGSPLHF.

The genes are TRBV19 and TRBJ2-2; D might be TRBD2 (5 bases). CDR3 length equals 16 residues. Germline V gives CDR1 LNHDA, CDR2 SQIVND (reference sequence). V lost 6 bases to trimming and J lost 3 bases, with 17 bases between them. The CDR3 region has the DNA TGTGCCAGTAGCACCGACTACCCGGCGGACACCGGGGAGCTGTTTTTT. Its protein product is CASSTDYPADTGELFF. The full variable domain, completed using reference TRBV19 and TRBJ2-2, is DGGITQSPKYLFRKEGQNVTLSCEQNLNHDAMYWYRQDPGQGLRLIYYSQIVNDFQKGDIAEGYSVSREKKESFPLTVTSAQKNPTAFYLCASSTDYPADTGELFFGEGSRLTVL.

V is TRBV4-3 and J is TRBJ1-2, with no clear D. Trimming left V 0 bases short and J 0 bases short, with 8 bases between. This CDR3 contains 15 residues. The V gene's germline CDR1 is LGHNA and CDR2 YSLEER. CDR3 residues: CASSQDLGANYGYTF. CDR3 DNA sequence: TGCGCCAGCAGCCAAGACCTTGGAGCTAACTATGGCTACACCTTC.

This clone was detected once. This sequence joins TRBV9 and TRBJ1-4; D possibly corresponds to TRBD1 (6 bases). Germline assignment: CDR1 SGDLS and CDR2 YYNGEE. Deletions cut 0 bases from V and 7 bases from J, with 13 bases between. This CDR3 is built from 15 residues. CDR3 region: CASSVGRTAREKLFF. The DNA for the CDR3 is TGTGCCAGCAGCGTAGGGCGGACAGCTCGTGAAAAACTGTTTTTT.

The CDR3 loop reads CAWSASTHSNQPQHF. CDR3 nucleotides: TGTGCCTGGAGTGCCTCAACACATAGCAATCAGCCCCAGCATTTT. The chain is built from TRBV30 and TRBJ1-5; no firm D call. Germline V gives CDR1 GTSNPN, CDR2 SVGIG (reference sequence). V lost 1 base and J 0 bases, leaving 10 bases between the germline ends. This CDR3 comprises 15 residues.

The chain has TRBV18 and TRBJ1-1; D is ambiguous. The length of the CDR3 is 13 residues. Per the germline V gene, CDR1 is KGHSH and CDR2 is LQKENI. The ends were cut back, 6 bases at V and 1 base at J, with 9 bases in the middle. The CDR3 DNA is TGTGCCAGCTCGCCTCTTCAGAACACTGAAGCTTTCTTT. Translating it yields CASSPLQNTEAFF.

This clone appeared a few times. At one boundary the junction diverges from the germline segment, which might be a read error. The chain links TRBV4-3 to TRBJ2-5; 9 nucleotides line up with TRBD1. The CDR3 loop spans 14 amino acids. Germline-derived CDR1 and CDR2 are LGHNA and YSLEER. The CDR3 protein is CASSPGQGEKTQYF. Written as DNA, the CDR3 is TGCGCCAGTAGCCCGGGACAGGGTGAAAAGACCCAGTACTTC.

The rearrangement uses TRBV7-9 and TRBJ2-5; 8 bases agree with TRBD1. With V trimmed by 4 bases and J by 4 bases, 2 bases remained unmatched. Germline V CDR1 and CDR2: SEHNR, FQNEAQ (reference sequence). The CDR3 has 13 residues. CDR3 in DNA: TGTGCCAGCAGCTACGGACAGGGAGAGACCCAGTACTTC. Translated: CASSYGQGETQYF.

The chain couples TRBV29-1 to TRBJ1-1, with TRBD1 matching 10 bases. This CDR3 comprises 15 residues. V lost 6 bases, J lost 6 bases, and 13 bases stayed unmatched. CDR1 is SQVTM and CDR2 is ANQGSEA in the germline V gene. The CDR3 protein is CSVASTGGGGPEAFF. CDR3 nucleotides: TGCAGCGTAGCCTCGACAGGGGGCGGCGGTCCTGAAGCTTTCTTT.

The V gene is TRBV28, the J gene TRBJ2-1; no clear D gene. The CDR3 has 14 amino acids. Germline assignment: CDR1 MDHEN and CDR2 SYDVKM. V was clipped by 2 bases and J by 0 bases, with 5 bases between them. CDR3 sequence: CASSLVGSYNEQFF. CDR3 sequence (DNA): TGTGCCAGCAGTTTAGTCGGCTCCTACAATGAGCAGTTCTTC.

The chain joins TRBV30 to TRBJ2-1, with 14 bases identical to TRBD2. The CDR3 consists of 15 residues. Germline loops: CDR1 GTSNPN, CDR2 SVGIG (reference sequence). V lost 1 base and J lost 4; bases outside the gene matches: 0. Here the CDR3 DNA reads TGTGCCTGGAGTGGACTAGCGGGGGGGTACAATGAGCAGTTCTTC. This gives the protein CAWSGLAGGYNEQFF.

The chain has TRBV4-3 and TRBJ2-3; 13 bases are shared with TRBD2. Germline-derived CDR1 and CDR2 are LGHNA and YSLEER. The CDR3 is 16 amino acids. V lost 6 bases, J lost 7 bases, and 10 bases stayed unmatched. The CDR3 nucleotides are TGCGCCAGCAGTGACCTTACTAGCGGGGGGGCACATACGCAGTATTTT. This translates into CASSDLTSGGAHTQYF.

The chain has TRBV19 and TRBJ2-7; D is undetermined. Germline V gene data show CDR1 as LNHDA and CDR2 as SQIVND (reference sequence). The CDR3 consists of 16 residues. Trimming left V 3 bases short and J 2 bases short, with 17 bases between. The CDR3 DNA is TGTGCCAGTAGTATTCCGCCCCTAAAGAAGCCCTACGAGCAGTACTTC. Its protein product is CASSIPPLKKPYEQYF.

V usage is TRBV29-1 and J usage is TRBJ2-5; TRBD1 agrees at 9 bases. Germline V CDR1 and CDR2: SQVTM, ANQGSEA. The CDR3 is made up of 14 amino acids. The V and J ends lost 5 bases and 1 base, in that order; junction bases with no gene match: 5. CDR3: CSVPDRGIQETQYF. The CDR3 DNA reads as TGCAGCGTTCCGGACAGGGGAATCCAAGAGACCCAGTACTTC.

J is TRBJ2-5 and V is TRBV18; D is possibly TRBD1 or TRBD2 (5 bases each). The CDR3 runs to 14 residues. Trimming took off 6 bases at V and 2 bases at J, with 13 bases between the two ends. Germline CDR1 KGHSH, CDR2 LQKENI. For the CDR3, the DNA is TGTGCCAGCTCTCAGCCGGGACCTCAAGAGACCCAGTACTTC. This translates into CASSQPGPQETQYF.

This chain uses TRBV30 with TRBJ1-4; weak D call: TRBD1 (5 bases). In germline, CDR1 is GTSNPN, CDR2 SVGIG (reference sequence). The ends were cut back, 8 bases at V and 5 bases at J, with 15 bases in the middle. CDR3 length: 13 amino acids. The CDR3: CAGYGTWNEKLFF. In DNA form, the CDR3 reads TGTGCCGGGTATGGGACCTGGAATGAAAAACTGTTTTTT. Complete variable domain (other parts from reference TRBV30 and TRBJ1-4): SQTIHQWPATLVQPVGSPLSLECTVEGTSNPNLYWYRQAAGRGLQLLFYSVGIGQISSEVPQNLSASRPQDRQFILSSKKLLLSDSGFYLCAGYGTWNEKLFFGSGTQLSVL.

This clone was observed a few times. DNA for the CDR3: TGTGCCAGCAGCGACAGGGTTCAAGATGGCTACACCTTC. Encoded protein: CASSDRVQDGYTF. J is TRBJ1-2 and V is TRBV9, with D tentatively TRBD1 (6 bases). The V end lost 3 bases, the J end lost 6 bases, and 12 bases lay between the germline ends. CDR1 and CDR2 (germline): SGDLS, YYNGEE. CDR3 length: 13 amino acids. Complete variable domain (other parts from reference TRBV9 and TRBJ1-2): DSGVTQTPKHLITATGQRVTLRCSPRSGDLSVYWYQQSLDQGLQFLIQYYNGEERAKGNILERFSAQQFPDLHSELNLSSLELGDSALYFCASSDRVQDGYTFGSGTRLTVV.

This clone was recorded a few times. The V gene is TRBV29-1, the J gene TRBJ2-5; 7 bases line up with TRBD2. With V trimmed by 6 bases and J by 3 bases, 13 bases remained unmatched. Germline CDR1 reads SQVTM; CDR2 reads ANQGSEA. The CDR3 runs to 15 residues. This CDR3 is CSVFGWASGEETQYF. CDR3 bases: TGCAGCGTCTTTGGGTGGGCTAGCGGTGAAGAGACCCAGTACTTC.

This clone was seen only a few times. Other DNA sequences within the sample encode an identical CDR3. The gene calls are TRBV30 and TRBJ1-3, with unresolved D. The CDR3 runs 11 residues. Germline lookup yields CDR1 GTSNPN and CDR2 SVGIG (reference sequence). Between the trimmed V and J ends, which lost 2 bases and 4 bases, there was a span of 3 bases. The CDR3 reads CAWSSGNTIYF. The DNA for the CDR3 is TGTGCCTGGAGTTCCGGAAACACCATATATTTT.

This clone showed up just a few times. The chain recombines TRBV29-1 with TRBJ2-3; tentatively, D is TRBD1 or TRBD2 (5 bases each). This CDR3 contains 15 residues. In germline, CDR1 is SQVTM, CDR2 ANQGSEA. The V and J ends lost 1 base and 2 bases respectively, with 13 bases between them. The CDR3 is CSVEGEPGSTDTQYF. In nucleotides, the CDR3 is TGCAGCGTTGAAGGGGAGCCAGGGTCCACAGATACGCAGTATTTT.